The clone carrying this TCR beta chain was counted many times. As yet, its antigen is unknown. Documented time point: newly diagnosed GD, antithyroid drugs for less than 3 months. Extracted PBMC RNA gave rise to the TCR library. Staff drew around 10 milliliters of peripheral blood into EDTA tubes. CDR3-region Arm-PCR and iRepertoire HTBI primers produced the TCR beta libraries. TCRdb fed the multiplex PCR reads into MiXCR, producing one record per CDR3 protein. The data hold about 450,000 distinct CDR3 sequences, with 11% to 15% observed a single time. CDR3 length equals 17 residues. Germline CDR1 is SGHRS and CDR2 is YFSETQ. Trimming removed 1 base from V and 6 bases from J; junction bases left unmatched: 15. These data are taken from a study of regulatory T cells in long-lasting Graves disease. About the research overall: Less than 3 months of antithyroid drugs had been taken by newly diagnosed Graves' patients. Study results and limitations: Favored usage of TRBV28, TRBJ1-2 and TRBJ2-5 was recorded in persistent disease.

These records were also assigned to another study, of T cells in Graves' hyperthyroidism and ophthalmopathy. As reported in that work: Most clonotypes expanded in thyroid above 0.001 were likewise present in blood.

The sample consisted of peripheral blood mononuclear cells (PBMCs), taken at new diagnosis, from a patient treated with antithyroid drugs. This chain uses TRBV5-1 with TRBJ2-7; 8 bases align to TRBD1. This receptor was identified in a woman between 50 and 59 years old with Graves disease. CDR3 nucleotides: TGCGCCAGCAGCTTGTCGGGACAGGTTTATAGTTTTGGCGAGCAGTACTTC. This sequence encodes CASSLSGQVYSFGEQYF.